This T cell receptor beta chain derives from a study of shared clonotypes between healthy human individuals. V shed 6 bases and J 5 bases; nucleotides not matched to a gene: 7. There are 13 residues in the CDR3. Per germline, CDR1 MDHEN and CDR2 SYDVKM. Adult donors, all healthy and HIV-negative, had no recent acute infections or vaccinations. Comment on this clone: Antigen unknown.

Study-wide points: Investigators expected sequencing depth to affect clonotype sharing among donors.

Unsorted PBMC DNA was sequenced on ten immunoSEQ deep assay plates. Methods used by the authors: There were no quality scores in the junction-only immunoSEQ sequences, so filtering differed. Sequenced by immunoSEQ multiplex PCR; TCRdb stores in-frame clones only, minus some. V and J calls and clone size are those listed in that table; D and trimming were worked out from the DNA. The data hold some 470,000 clones, with around 78% observed a single time. The rearrangement uses TRBV28 and TRBJ2-7, with 7 bases that match TRBD1. This receptor was obtained from a woman aged 40 to 50 in good health. Some clones in this sample may be carry-over from other donors' samples. Sequencing input: PBMCs. This chain's CDR3 is CASRPTGVHEQYF. For the CDR3, the DNA is TGTGCCAGCAGGCCCACAGGGGTCCACGAGCAGTACTTC. Looking up the rest from reference TRBV28 and TRBJ2-7 gives the full variable domain: DVKVTQSSRYLVKRTGEKVFLECVQDMDHENMFWYRQDPGLGLRLIYFSYDVKMKEKGDIPEGYSVSREKKERFSLILESASTNQTSMYLCASRPTGVHEQYFGPGTRLTVT.